Shown below are 13 T cell receptor beta chains from a single sample sequenced in a study of OX40 agonist ivuxolimab in advanced cancers. The library was obtained by the immunoSEQ multiplex PCR assay. TCRdb obtained this table from immuneACCESS and retained in-frame rearrangements with V and J assigned. These tables miss some clones; where compared with another copy, unresolved V genes account for less than half of the shortfall, and the remainder is unexplained. The sample yields over 95,000 clones; roughly 95% were counted once. Just over 2% of the sample goes to the ten largest clones. Here the sequenced sample was CD4+ or CD8+ T cells sorted from blood, taken in a trial of the OX40 agonist ivuxolimab. These receptor sequences come from an adult with an advanced solid tumor such as melanoma, head and neck, liver or kidney cancer.

This chain uses TRBV7-8 with TRBJ2-5, with D perhaps TRBD2 (6 bases). Germline-derived CDR1 and CDR2 are SGHVS and FQNEAQ. This CDR3 contains 16 residues. The V end was cut by 0 bases, the J end by 3 bases, with 14 bases between. The CDR3, as DNA: TGTGCCAGCAGCTTAGCGCAGGCAGGGAGGAAAGAGACCCAGTACTTC. It codes for CASSLAQAGRKETQYF.

V is TRBV6-5 and J is TRBJ1-2; the D gene is possibly TRBD1 (5 bases). The germline CDR1 and CDR2 sequences are MNHEY and SVGAGI. V was clipped by 6 bases and J by 3 bases, with 17 bases between them. This CDR3 has 15 residues. CDR3 coding DNA: TGTGCCAGCAGACCCATCTTGGGGGGTGACTATGGCTACACCTTC. Translating it yields CASRPILGGDYGYTF.

V gene TRBV28 combines with J gene TRBJ2-5; D ambiguous. Deletions cut 6 bases from V and 5 bases from J, with 16 bases between. The CDR3 runs 14 residues. CDR1 and CDR2 (germline): MDHEN, SYDVKM. The DNA of the CDR3 is TGTGCCAGCAGCGTGACTCGGGTTGGGGAGACCCAGTACTTC. Translation: CASSVTRVGETQYF.

The chain uses TRBV21-1 and TRBJ2-7; the table's D call, TRBD2, has no DNA check behind it. TRBV21-1 is a recognized pseudogene. The CDR3 consists of 16 residues. CDR3 protein: CASRLLRVSSSYEQYF. The CDR3 region has the DNA TGTGCCAGCAGGCTCCTTCGGGTTTCAAGCTCCTACGAGCAGTACTTC.

The rearrangement uses TRBV4-3 and TRBJ2-3; D gene unclear. V was clipped by 0 bases and J by 1 base, with 11 bases between them. CDR1 LGHNA and CDR2 YSLEER come from the germline V gene. The CDR3 consists of 16 residues. The CDR3 nucleotides read TGCGCCAGCAGCCAAGATCCGGTGTCTGGCACAGATACGCAGTATTTT. As protein: CASSQDPVSGTDTQYF.

V is TRBV5-6 and J is TRBJ1-1; D is ambiguous. Deletions cut 0 bases from V and 1 base from J, with 4 bases between. CDR1 and CDR2 from the germline V gene are SGHDT and YYEEEE. The CDR3 totals 13 residues. CDR3 DNA sequence: TGTGCCAGCAGCTTGGGGTCGAACACTGAAGCTTTCTTT. This codes for CASSLGSNTEAFF.

The chain carries TRBV7-2 and TRBJ1-2; 9 bases are shared with TRBD1. The length of the CDR3 is 16 residues. The V and J ends lost 9 bases and 2 bases, in that order; junction bases with no gene match: 13. Germline V gene data show CDR1 as SGHTA and CDR2 as FQGNSA. The CDR3 loop is CARAGQGNNRNYGYTF. The CDR3, as DNA: TGTGCCAGGGCGGGACAGGGAAATAACAGAAACTATGGCTACACCTTC.

This chain links TRBV30 with TRBJ1-2; D gene ambiguous. The CDR3 is 10 residues long. Germline-derived CDR1 and CDR2 are GTSNPN and SVGIG (reference sequence). Trimming shortened V by 7 bases and J by 5 bases, and 8 bases separated the two germline ends. CDR3 sequence (DNA): TGTGCCTTCCGAACTTATGGCTACACCTTC. Translated: CAFRTYGYTF.

The V and J genes are TRBV27 and TRBJ1-5, with 8 bases identical to TRBD1. The CDR3 spans 14 residues. V lost 2 bases to trimming and J lost 4 bases; unmatched junction nucleotides: 1. The germline V gene has CDR1 MNHEY and CDR2 SMNVEV (reference sequence). CDR3 protein: CASSLDRGNQPQHF. The CDR3 DNA reads as TGTGCCAGCAGTTTAGACAGGGGTAATCAGCCCCAGCATTTT.

The J gene is TRBJ2-7, the V gene TRBV6-5; D may correspond to TRBD1 or TRBD2 (6 bases each). CDR1 and CDR2 (germline): MNHEY, SVGAGI. This CDR3 spans 11 amino acids. Trimming took 8 bases from V and 2 from J, leaving 7 bases between them. CDR3 sequence: CASGGPYEQYF. The DNA for the CDR3 is TGTGCCAGCGGGGGGCCCTACGAGCAGTACTTC.

This clone appeared once. V and J are TRBV15 and TRBJ1-5; D gene unclear. The CDR3 runs 17 residues. Trimming left V 1 base short and J 2 bases short, with 15 bases between. In germline, CDR1 is LNHNV, CDR2 YYDKDF (reference sequence). For the CDR3, the DNA is TGTGCCACCAGCAGAGGGCCTGGCGGGGAGGGCAATCAGCCCCAGCATTTT. Its translation: CATSRGPGGEGNQPQHF.

The V gene is TRBV13, the J gene TRBJ2-7, with 8 bases identical to TRBD2. CDR1 and CDR2 from the germline V gene are PRHDT and FYEKMQ (reference sequence). The CDR3 length is 15 residues. Unmatched junction bases numbered 6, after V lost 5 bases and J lost 0 bases. The CDR3 DNA reads as TGTGCCAGCAGCATACCTGCGGGGGGCTCCTACGAGCAGTACTTC. Its translation is CASSIPAGGSYEQYF.

This clone was observed a handful of times. V gene TRBV19 combines with J gene TRBJ1-5; D ambiguous. Germline CDR1 is LNHDA and CDR2 is SQIVND (reference sequence). This CDR3 contains 15 residues. Deletions cut 5 bases from V and 3 bases from J, with 14 bases between. CDR3 coding DNA: TGTGCCAGTAGTCGTGAGGACGGGTACAATCAGCCCCAGCATTTT. Translation gives CASSREDGYNQPQHF.